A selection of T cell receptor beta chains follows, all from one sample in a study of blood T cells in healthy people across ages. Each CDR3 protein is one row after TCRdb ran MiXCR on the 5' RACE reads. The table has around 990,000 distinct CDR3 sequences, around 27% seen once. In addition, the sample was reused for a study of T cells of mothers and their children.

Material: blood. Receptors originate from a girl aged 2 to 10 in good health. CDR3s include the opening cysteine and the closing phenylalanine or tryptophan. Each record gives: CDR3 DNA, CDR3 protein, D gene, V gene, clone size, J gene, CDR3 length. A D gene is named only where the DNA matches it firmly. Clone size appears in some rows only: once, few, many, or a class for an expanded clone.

CDR3nt: TGTGCCAGCAGGATTCCCGGGACAGGGGACCCACCCCTCCACTTT; CDR3aa: CASRIPGTGDPPLHF; d_gene: TRBD1; v_gene: TRBV12-3/TRBV12-4; abundance: few; j_gene: TRBJ1-6; len: 15
CDR3nt: TGCGCCAGCAGCCGTGGCCCGGGACGGCTCACCGGGGAGCTGTTTTTT; CDR3aa: CASSRGPGRLTGELFF; d_gene: -; v_gene: TRBV4-1; abundance: few; j_gene: TRBJ2-2; len: 16
CDR3nt: TGTGCCAGCAGTTCCCGGGACAAGGGCCAATACGAGCAGTACTTC; CDR3aa: CASSSRDKGQYEQYF; d_gene: -; v_gene: TRBV27; abundance: few; j_gene: TRBJ2-7; len: 15
CDR3nt: TGTGCCAGCAGCGAGCGACTAGCGGGAGATATGAACATTCAGTACTTC; CDR3aa: CASSERLAGDMNIQYF; d_gene: TRBD2; v_gene: TRBV14; abundance: few; j_gene: TRBJ2-4; len: 16
CDR3nt: TGTGCCAGCAGAGCAGCTAGGACAGGCCCCTACGAGCAGTACTTC; CDR3aa: CASRAARTGPYEQYF; d_gene: TRBD1; v_gene: TRBV6-1; abundance: few; j_gene: TRBJ2-7; len: 15
CDR3nt: TGTGCCATCAGGCCAGGGACTGAGAACACTGAAGCTTTCTTT; CDR3aa: CAIRPGTENTEAFF; d_gene: -; v_gene: TRBV10-3; abundance: few; j_gene: TRBJ1-1; len: 14
CDR3nt: TGTGCCAGCCACGGCTACACCTTC; CDR3aa: CASHGYTF; d_gene: -; v_gene: TRBV6-2/TRBV6-3; abundance: few; j_gene: TRBJ1-2; len: 8
CDR3nt: TGTGCCAGCAGTTACTCCCTAGGGGGTCGGCCCCTCCACTTT; CDR3aa: CASSYSLGGRPLHF; d_gene: -; v_gene: TRBV6-5; abundance: -; j_gene: TRBJ1-6; len: 14
CDR3nt: TGTGCTAGTGGCTCCGGGACAGGGAACCGAGAGACCCAGTACTTC; CDR3aa: CASGSGTGNRETQYF; d_gene: TRBD1; v_gene: TRBV12-5; abundance: -; j_gene: TRBJ2-5; len: 15
CDR3nt: TGCGCCAGCAGTGCGGAGGGGAACTACGAGCAGTACTTC; CDR3aa: CASSAEGNYEQYF; d_gene: -; v_gene: TRBV4-1; abundance: -; j_gene: TRBJ2-7; len: 13
CDR3nt: TGCAGTGCTTTGGCGGCGGGAGTGTCTAATGAGCAGTTCTTC; CDR3aa: CSALAAGVSNEQFF; d_gene: TRBD2; v_gene: TRBV20-1; abundance: few; j_gene: TRBJ2-1; len: 14
CDR3nt: TGTGCCAGCAGCGTGGACGAGACCCAAGAGACCCAGTACTTC; CDR3aa: CASSVDETQETQYF; d_gene: -; v_gene: TRBV9; abundance: few; j_gene: TRBJ2-5; len: 14
CDR3nt: TGTGCCAGCAGTTACTCGAATGGTATTTCGGGACGTACCTACAATGAGCAGTTCTTC; CDR3aa: CASSYSNGISGRTYNEQFF; d_gene: -; v_gene: TRBV6-5; abundance: -; j_gene: TRBJ2-1; len: 19
CDR3nt: TGCGCCAGCTGGCAGAGCGGGGTAGATACGCAGTATTTT; CDR3aa: CASWQSGVDTQYF; d_gene: TRBD2; v_gene: TRBV5-1; abundance: -; j_gene: TRBJ2-3; len: 13
CDR3nt: TGCAGTGCCCCCCTCCGACGGAATTCTAATGAAAAACTGTTTTTT; CDR3aa: CSAPLRRNSNEKLFF; d_gene: -; v_gene: TRBV20-1; abundance: -; j_gene: TRBJ1-4; len: 15
CDR3nt: TGCAGCGTTGAAGATCAGGAAACGGAATATGGAGGCACAGATACGCAGTATTTT; CDR3aa: CSVEDQETEYGGTDTQYF; d_gene: -; v_gene: TRBV29-1; abundance: -; j_gene: TRBJ2-3; len: 18
CDR3nt: TGTGCCACCAGTGACCCGGACAGCCCTGAAGCTTTCTTT; CDR3aa: CATSDPDSPEAFF; d_gene: -; v_gene: TRBV24-1; abundance: -; j_gene: TRBJ1-1; len: 13
CDR3nt: TGCGCCAGCAGCCAGGAGACAGGGAGAGACATTCAGTACTTC; CDR3aa: CASSQETGRDIQYF; d_gene: TRBD1; v_gene: TRBV4-1; abundance: few; j_gene: TRBJ2-4; len: 14
CDR3nt: TGTGCCAGCAGCGGGGACCTACAGGACACTGAAGCTTTCTTT; CDR3aa: CASSGDLQDTEAFF; d_gene: -; v_gene: TRBV7-2; abundance: -; j_gene: TRBJ1-1; len: 14
CDR3nt: TGCGCCAGCAGCCAAGTGGTTTCGGGGGCCGGGATGAGGATTCAAGAGACCCAGTACTTC; CDR3aa: CASSQVVSGAGMRIQETQYF; d_gene: -; v_gene: TRBV4-1; abundance: -; j_gene: TRBJ2-5; len: 20
CDR3nt: TGTGCCAGCACCCCTATAGGGCCCAGCACAGATACGCAGTATTTT; CDR3aa: CASTPIGPSTDTQYF; d_gene: -; v_gene: TRBV27; abundance: -; j_gene: TRBJ2-3; len: 15
CDR3nt: TGTGCCAGCAGGAGGGGCCAGACGAACACTGAAGCTTTCTTT; CDR3aa: CASRRGQTNTEAFF; d_gene: -; v_gene: TRBV27; abundance: few; j_gene: TRBJ1-1; len: 14
CDR3nt: TGCAGTGCTCTCGGGACTAGCGGGGCTTGGGGGTCCTACAATGAGCAGTTCTTC; CDR3aa: CSALGTSGAWGSYNEQFF; d_gene: TRBD2; v_gene: TRBV20-1; abundance: -; j_gene: TRBJ2-1; len: 18
CDR3nt: TGCAGCGTTGCTAGCGACGGGAATGAGCAGTTCTTC; CDR3aa: CSVASDGNEQFF; d_gene: -; v_gene: TRBV29-1; abundance: few; j_gene: TRBJ2-1; len: 12
CDR3nt: TGTGCCAGCAGTTTACGGGGTCCTCCCTACGAGCAGTACTTC; CDR3aa: CASSLRGPPYEQYF; d_gene: -; v_gene: TRBV27; abundance: few; j_gene: TRBJ2-7; len: 14
CDR3nt: TGCAGCGTTGAATTACTTTCGGGAGGTGAAAAACTGTTTTTT; CDR3aa: CSVELLSGGEKLFF; d_gene: -; v_gene: TRBV29-1; abundance: -; j_gene: TRBJ1-4; len: 14
CDR3nt: TGTGCCAGCAGTTTATCAGGCGGGGGGGACAACTCCTACGAGCAGTACTTC; CDR3aa: CASSLSGGGDNSYEQYF; d_gene: TRBD2; v_gene: TRBV27; abundance: -; j_gene: TRBJ2-7; len: 17
CDR3nt: TGTGCCAGCAGCCGCGCCTTAGGGACAGGGTCCTACGAGCAGTACTTC; CDR3aa: CASSRALGTGSYEQYF; d_gene: TRBD1; v_gene: TRBV7-9; abundance: -; j_gene: TRBJ2-7; len: 16
CDR3nt: TGTGCCAGCAGCTTAATTCCCGAGCACTATGGCTACACCTTC; CDR3aa: CASSLIPEHYGYTF; d_gene: -; v_gene: TRBV5-5; abundance: -; j_gene: TRBJ1-2; len: 14
CDR3nt: TGCGGTGCTCGATCCCACGGGGGGGGATTTACCTACGAGCAGTACTTC; CDR3aa: CGARSHGGGFTYEQYF; d_gene: TRBD2; v_gene: TRBV20-1; abundance: few; j_gene: TRBJ2-7; len: 16
CDR3nt: TGTGCCAGCAGGTTGGACGGGGATTTCGAGCAGTACTTC; CDR3aa: CASRLDGDFEQYF; d_gene: -; v_gene: TRBV12-3/TRBV12-4; abundance: few; j_gene: TRBJ2-7; len: 13
CDR3nt: TGTGCCAGCAGCCAGTACCCAGCGGGAGCCTATGAGCAGTTCTTC; CDR3aa: CASSQYPAGAYEQFF; d_gene: TRBD2; v_gene: TRBV3-1; abundance: few; j_gene: TRBJ2-1; len: 15
CDR3nt: TGTGCCATCAGTGATTTTGGGGTGGAAGAGACCCAGTACTTC; CDR3aa: CAISDFGVEETQYF; d_gene: -; v_gene: TRBV10-3; abundance: few; j_gene: TRBJ2-5; len: 14
CDR3nt: TGTGCCAGCAGTTACGGGGACAGGAGTTCCTACGAGCAGTACTTC; CDR3aa: CASSYGDRSSYEQYF; d_gene: TRBD1; v_gene: TRBV6-6; abundance: few; j_gene: TRBJ2-7; len: 15
CDR3nt: TGTGCCAGCAGTTATACTAGCGGGGATTACAATGAGCAGTTCTTC; CDR3aa: CASSYTSGDYNEQFF; d_gene: TRBD2; v_gene: TRBV6-5; abundance: -; j_gene: TRBJ2-1; len: 15
CDR3nt: TGCAGTGCTAGAGGGGCCTTCGGGACAGAGAACACTGAAGCTTTCTTT; CDR3aa: CSARGAFGTENTEAFF; d_gene: TRBD1; v_gene: TRBV20-1; abundance: -; j_gene: TRBJ1-1; len: 16
CDR3nt: TGCAGCGTTGAAGGGGATGGGGAGACCCAGTACTTC; CDR3aa: CSVEGDGETQYF; d_gene: -; v_gene: TRBV29-1; abundance: many; j_gene: TRBJ2-5; len: 12
CDR3nt: TGCAGTGCCGTAAGGGGGCTGGGGAATCAGCCCCAGCATTTT; CDR3aa: CSAVRGLGNQPQHF; d_gene: TRBD1; v_gene: TRBV20-1; abundance: -; j_gene: TRBJ1-5; len: 14
CDR3nt: TGTGCCAGCAGTGAATATTATTGGGCACAGGGGACTCCCTCTGGATATGGCTACACCTTC; CDR3aa: CASSEYYWAQGTPSGYGYTF; d_gene: TRBD1; v_gene: TRBV25-1; abundance: few; j_gene: TRBJ1-2; len: 20
CDR3nt: TGTGCCAGCAGTTTCCGCCTCGAGGGTGGGCATACGGACAATGAGCAGTTCTTC; CDR3aa: CASSFRLEGGHTDNEQFF; d_gene: -; v_gene: TRBV6-2/TRBV6-3; abundance: few; j_gene: TRBJ2-1; len: 18
CDR3nt: TGCGCCAGCAGCTTCAGATGGACAGGGTCTTCCGACGAGCAGTACTTC; CDR3aa: CASSFRWTGSSDEQYF; d_gene: TRBD1; v_gene: TRBV5-1; abundance: -; j_gene: TRBJ2-7; len: 16
CDR3nt: TGCAGTGCTACACTGACTAGAGTTGAAAAGACCCAGTACTTC; CDR3aa: CSATLTRVEKTQYF; d_gene: -; v_gene: TRBV20-1; abundance: -; j_gene: TRBJ2-5; len: 14
CDR3nt: TGTGCCACCAGCAGTCCCCACAGCACCTACGAGCAGTACTTC; CDR3aa: CATSSPHSTYEQYF; d_gene: -; v_gene: TRBV15; abundance: few; j_gene: TRBJ2-7; len: 14
CDR3nt: TGCGCCAGCAGTGTAGAACAGGGGTTGTATGGCTACACCTTC; CDR3aa: CASSVEQGLYGYTF; d_gene: TRBD1; v_gene: TRBV10-2; abundance: few; j_gene: TRBJ1-2; len: 14
CDR3nt: TGTGCCAGCAGCGAGCGGGTGGCAACCTACGAGCAGTACTTC; CDR3aa: CASSERVATYEQYF; d_gene: -; v_gene: TRBV28; abundance: once; j_gene: TRBJ2-7; len: 14
CDR3nt: TGTGCCAGCAGGCCGCTACCTAATGAAAAACTGTTTTTT; CDR3aa: CASRPLPNEKLFF; d_gene: -; v_gene: TRBV6-1; abundance: few; j_gene: TRBJ1-4; len: 13
CDR3nt: TGCAGCGTCCGCCCCCGACTCCAGGACGAGCAGTACTTC; CDR3aa: CSVRPRLQDEQYF; d_gene: -; v_gene: TRBV29-1; abundance: -; j_gene: TRBJ2-7; len: 13
CDR3nt: TGCAGCGCCACATATCCGGGACTAGCGGACTACAATGAGCAGTTCTTC; CDR3aa: CSATYPGLADYNEQFF; d_gene: TRBD2; v_gene: TRBV29-1; abundance: few; j_gene: TRBJ2-1; len: 16
CDR3nt: TGTGCCAGCAGCGTAATGATCGAGGCCTACGAGCAGTACTTC; CDR3aa: CASSVMIEAYEQYF; d_gene: -; v_gene: TRBV7-2; abundance: few; j_gene: TRBJ2-7; len: 14
CDR3nt: TGTGCCAGCAGCTTAGGCCCCGGACTAGCGGAGGAGACCCAGTACTTC; CDR3aa: CASSLGPGLAEETQYF; d_gene: TRBD2; v_gene: TRBV7-3; abundance: -; j_gene: TRBJ2-5; len: 16
CDR3nt: TGTGCCAGCAGACTTCTGCGGGGTGAAGCTTTCTTT; CDR3aa: CASRLLRGEAFF; d_gene: -; v_gene: TRBV12-3/TRBV12-4; abundance: few; j_gene: TRBJ1-1; len: 12
CDR3nt: TGTGCCAGCAGCCAGGTTGGGGGTGGGTTATGGAATGAGCAGTTCTTC; CDR3aa: CASSQVGGGLWNEQFF; d_gene: -; v_gene: TRBV7-3; abundance: few; j_gene: TRBJ2-1; len: 16
CDR3nt: TGCGCCAGCAGTTTCGACAGGGTATCCGGGGAGCTGTTTTTT; CDR3aa: CASSFDRVSGELFF; d_gene: TRBD1; v_gene: TRBV5-1; abundance: few; j_gene: TRBJ2-2; len: 14
CDR3nt: TGTGCCAGCAGTCGAACCGGGACCACTAATGAAAAACTGTTTTTT; CDR3aa: CASSRTGTTNEKLFF; d_gene: -; v_gene: TRBV7-2; abundance: -; j_gene: TRBJ1-4; len: 15
CDR3nt: TGTGCCAGCCGGTCTAGCGGGCTCGTCTCCTACGAGCAGTACTTC; CDR3aa: CASRSSGLVSYEQYF; d_gene: TRBD2; v_gene: TRBV6-6; abundance: -; j_gene: TRBJ2-7; len: 15
CDR3nt: TGTGCCAGCAGCCGCCGGGACTACGTTAGCGAGACCCAGTACTTC; CDR3aa: CASSRRDYVSETQYF; d_gene: TRBD2; v_gene: TRBV13; abundance: -; j_gene: TRBJ2-5; len: 15
CDR3nt: TGCAGTGCTAGTAACGACAGGCTGGGTTATTCTCCCTACGAGCAGTACTTC; CDR3aa: CSASNDRLGYSPYEQYF; d_gene: -; v_gene: TRBV20-1; abundance: few; j_gene: TRBJ2-7; len: 17